This T cell receptor (beta chain) originates from a study of glioma-infiltrating T cells after dendritic cell vaccination. This CDR3 contains 12 residues. Germline V gene data show CDR1 as SNHLY and CDR2 as FYNNEI. Germline trimming cut 4 bases from V and 4 bases from J; bases unmatched to any gene: 0. Assay used: immunoSEQ multiplex PCR; TCRdb lists only in-frame clones, some missing. The sample lists tens of thousands of clones; around 85% were seen once. This clone was detected only a few times. The material was blood, obtained before dendritic cell vaccination. This clonotype was sampled from a human donor with glioblastoma. The gene calls are TRBV2 and TRBJ2-7, with 8 bases lining up with TRBD1. CDR3: CASSGQGYEQYF. CDR3 DNA: TGTGCCAGCAGTGGACAGGGGTACGAGCAGTACTTC.